These 8 T cell receptor beta chains were sequenced from one sample in a study of cytomegalovirus exposure and HLA in healthy donors. Both 60 Vbeta primers and 13 Jbeta primers went into the PCR. Profiling relied on immunoSEQ multiplex PCR, and the TCRdb table lists in-frame clones only, not all of them. The sample consists of around 150,000 clones, about two thirds of them appearing once. What was sequenced was PBMCs. Receptors originate from a young woman in good health and CMV-seronegative.

The V gene is TRBV5-4, the J gene TRBJ2-3; no firm D call. The CDR3 loop spans 12 amino acids. Germline V CDR1 and CDR2: SGHNT, YYREEE (reference sequence). Deletions cut 2 bases from V and 4 bases from J, with 5 bases between. CDR3 DNA sequence: TGTGCCAGCAGCTTTCTTGCAGATACGCAGTATTTT. This encodes CASSFLADTQYF.

V and J are TRBV18 and TRBJ2-1; no reliable D call. CDR1 is KGHSH, CDR2 LQKENI, per germline. The CDR3 is made up of 15 amino acids. V gave up 3 bases and J gave up 6 bases, with 15 bases separating them. This chain's CDR3 is CASSPRNEIPNEQFF. The DNA of the CDR3 is TGTGCCAGCTCACCCAGGAACGAGATTCCCAATGAGCAGTTCTTC.

This chain connects TRBV5-5 to TRBJ2-7; perhaps TRBD1 as D (6 bases). The germline CDR1 and CDR2 sequences are SGHKS and YYEKEE (reference sequence). Trimming pared 0 bases from V and 2 bases from J, leaving 18 bases between. The CDR3 runs to 17 residues. The CDR3 loop is CASSLGFGGGQAYEQYF. CDR3 DNA: TGTGCCAGCAGCTTGGGTTTCGGTGGGGGACAAGCCTACGAGCAGTACTTC.

This chain connects TRBV30 to TRBJ1-5; 12 bases are shared with TRBD1. The V gene's germline CDR1 is GTSNPN and CDR2 SVGIG (reference sequence). The ends lost 2 bases at V and 2 bases at J; junction bases unmatched: 7. The CDR3 consists of 17 residues. The chain's CDR3 is CAWSRGQGAPGNQPQHF. The CDR3 bases are TGTGCCTGGAGTAGGGGACAGGGGGCGCCCGGCAATCAGCCCCAGCATTTT.

V is TRBV18 and J is TRBJ2-1; TRBD2 aligns across 7 bases. CDR3 length: 13 residues. Germline loops: CDR1 KGHSH, CDR2 LQKENI. V gave up 6 bases and J gave up 5 bases; unmatched junction bases: 4. CDR3 sequence (DNA): TGTGCCAGCTCGCCCGGACTAGACAATGAGCAGTTCTTC. This gives the protein CASSPGLDNEQFF. The complete variable domain, with remaining parts taken from reference TRBV18 and TRBJ2-1, reads NAGVMQNPRHLVRRRGQEARLRCSPMKGHSHVYWYRQLPEEGLKFMVYLQKENIIDESGMPKERFSAEFPKEGPSILRIQQVVRGDSAAYFCASSPGLDNEQFFGPGTRLTVL.

V usage is TRBV5-1 and J usage is TRBJ1-6; possibly TRBD1 for D (6 bases). Germline V CDR1 and CDR2: SGHRS, YFSETQ. The ends were cut back, 0 bases at V and 5 bases at J, with 12 bases in the middle. CDR3 size: 16 residues. The CDR3 DNA follows: TGCGCCAGCAGCTTGGATCGACAGGCGAATAATTCACCCCTCCACTTT. It yields the protein CASSLDRQANNSPLHF. Supplemented by reference TRBV5-1 and TRBJ1-6, the full variable domain reads KAGVTQTPRYLIKTRGQQVTLSCSPISGHRSVSWYQQTPGQGLQFLFEYFSETQRNKGNFPGRFSGRQFSNSRSEMNVSTLELGDSALYLCASSLDRQANNSPLHFGNGTRLTVT.

This clone was seen just once. J is TRBJ2-5 and V is TRBV2; a weak D match, TRBD2 (5 bases). Trimming pared 7 bases from V and 4 bases from J, leaving 13 bases between. Germline assignment: CDR1 SNHLY and CDR2 FYNNEI. There are 13 residues in the CDR3. The CDR3 reads CASNSRELETQYF. In DNA, the CDR3 is TGTGCCAGCAACTCTAGGGAGTTAGAGACCCAGTACTTC.

V usage is TRBV5-4 and J usage is TRBJ2-3; D perhaps matches TRBD2 (5 bases). Germline V gene data show CDR1 as SGHNT and CDR2 as YYREEE (reference sequence). Trimming took off 4 bases at V and 2 bases at J, with 11 bases between the two ends. This CDR3 comprises 14 residues. As DNA, the CDR3 is TGTGCCAGCAGCAACCGGGATAACACAGATACGCAGTATTTT. It codes for CASSNRDNTDTQYF.